This record concerns one TCR beta chain sequence. Its antigen is still unknown. J lost 3 bases, V lost 7 bases, and 8 bases had no gene match. CDR3 size: 15 residues. Germline CDR1 is MNHEY and CDR2 is SMNVEV (reference sequence). The donors gave bone marrow, and they were healthy. This entry belongs to a study of cytomegalovirus exposure and HLA in healthy donors. The study's findings and limits: In an earlier analysis, in roughly 600 donors, most V segments appeared productive either ~87% or ~30% of the time. Associated with cytomegalovirus, according to the listing, were 150 to 200 TCR beta chains.

Use of 60 Vbeta and 13 Jbeta primers characterized the PCR. This table comes from immunoSEQ multiplex PCR, and its TCRdb copy is limited to in-frame clones, with some not included. Here the sample spans some 190,000 clones, over 65% being singletons. This receptor was obtained from a man between 18 and 35 years old in good health and CMV-seronegative. The chain combines TRBV27 with TRBJ2-1; 8 nucleotides line up with TRBD2. Sequenced material: PBMCs. The CDR3 reads CASKRAGANYNEQFF. CDR3 DNA sequence: TGTGCCAGCAAACGAGCGGGAGCAAACTACAATGAGCAGTTCTTC.